This TCR beta chain was found in a study of shared clonotypes between healthy human individuals. About the research overall: Researchers drew samples from a couple of women and a few men aged 18 to 49. Three plates were used per donor for CD4 naive, three for CD4 memory, two for CD8 naive and one for CD8 memory.

The authors split each subset's genomic DNA evenly across several immunoSEQ plates. Repertoires were generated with immunoSEQ multiplex PCR, while TCRdb's copy carries only in-frame clones and drops some. Counted here are over 2 million clones, 85% to 95% occurring once; the ten biggest clones make up around 0.4%. Study-level results: A few donors had roughly 5% of their naive CD4 clonotypes in common.

The CDR3 has 12 amino acids. V was pared by 3 bases and J by 7 bases, with 9 bases between. The germline gives CDR1 SGHTA, CDR2 FQGNSA. Comments on this clone: Its antigen remains unknown.

Input material: naive CD4+ T cells from PBMCs. Subset reported: CD45RA+ positively selected. This chain joins TRBV7-2 and TRBJ1-2; D unclear. This TCR came from a man aged 18 to 29 in good health. Some clones in this sample may be carry-over from other donors' samples. CDR3 bases: TGTGCCAGCAGCTTTTCCATTCTTGGCTACACCTTC. This gives the protein CASSFSILGYTF. Filled out from reference TRBV7-2 and TRBJ1-2, the complete variable domain reads GAGVSQSPSNKVTEKGKDVELRCDPISGHTALYWYRQSLGQGLEFLIYFQGNSAPDKSGLPSDRFSAERTGGSVSTLTIQRTQQEDSAVYLCASSFSILGYTFGSGTRLTVV.